This T cell receptor beta chain was documented in a study of blood T cells in healthy people across ages. This CDR3 spans 14 amino acids. Germline values: CDR1 MNHEY, CDR2 SVGAGI. This clonotype was counted between two and nine times. A second PCR, run for roughly 7 to 11 cycles, used a sample-barcoded 5' primer plus a J-beta primer mix. TCRdb re-derived calls from the 5' RACE reads in MiXCR, one entry per CDR3 protein. Of hundreds of thousands of distinct CDR3 sequences listed, more than 55% are singletons. The chain employs TRBV6-5 and TRBJ2-7; 8 bases are a match to TRBD1. The DNA end favors TRBJ2-5, so the J call may be wrong. This receptor was identified in a man aged 35 to 55 in good health. The sequencing input was blood. The CDR3 protein is CASSYSGQGETQYF. CDR3 nucleotides: TGTGCCAGCAGTTACTCCGGACAGGGAGAGACCCAGTACTTC.